This T cell receptor beta chain was documented in a study of control samples from healthy donors and cancer patients. The germline gives CDR1 MRHNA, CDR2 SNTAGT. V was cut by 3 bases and J by 6 bases, with 6 bases left in between. The CDR3 consists of 13 residues. Measured with immunoSEQ multiplex PCR; TCRdb has only the in-frame clones, and not every one. Among 140,000 or so clones listed, 89% were seen once. The sequencing sample was made of blood. The chain uses TRBV6-4 and TRBJ1-6; tentative D call: TRBD1 (6 bases). The source of this sequence is a man aged 25 to 45 in good health. For the CDR3, the DNA is TGTGCCAGCAGTGAGGGGGCTAATTCACCCCTCCACTTT. Translation: CASSEGANSPLHF.